Listed below are T cell receptor beta chains from one sample, sequenced in a study of T cells in Graves' hyperthyroidism and ophthalmopathy. TCRdb recomputed calls from the multiplex PCR reads with MiXCR, one row per CDR3 protein. The sample shows about 590,000 distinct CDR3 sequences, approximately 14% of them seen only once. Sequenced sample: blood. Source of these receptors: a woman in her twenties or thirties with Graves' hyperthyroidism. Each CDR3 is given with its conserved first and last residue. The order of the fields is CDR3 protein, CDR3 DNA, J gene, D gene, V gene, clone size. The D gene is left open where the match is weak. Clone size appears in some rows only: once, few, many, or a class for an expanded clone.

CDR3aa: CASSLDLYREQFF
CDR3nt: TGTGCCAGCAGCTTAGACCTCTACAGAGAGCAGTTCTTC
j_gene: TRBJ2-1
d_gene: .
v_gene: TRBV11-2
abundance: many

CDR3aa: CAWSSPAPGANVLTF
CDR3nt: TGTGCCTGGAGTTCACCCGCCCCTGGGGCCAACGTCCTGACTTTC
j_gene: TRBJ2-6
d_gene: .
v_gene: TRBV30
abundance: .

CDR3aa: CACPRSGTLPLHF
CDR3nt: TGTGCCTGCCCTAGGTCCGGGACGTTGCCCCTCCACTTT
j_gene: TRBJ1-6
d_gene: .
v_gene: TRBV30
abundance: many

CDR3aa: CASSSLLAGGRNEQFF
CDR3nt: TGTGCCAGCAGCTCGTTACTAGCGGGAGGGCGCAATGAGCAGTTCTTC
j_gene: TRBJ2-1
d_gene: TRBD2
v_gene: TRBV11-2
abundance: .

CDR3aa: CASSQDLNRGIYEQYF
CDR3nt: TGTGCCAGCAGCCAAGATCTAAATCGAGGGATATACGAGCAGTACTTC
j_gene: TRBJ2-7
d_gene: .
v_gene: TRBV3-1
abundance: .

CDR3aa: CASTRTSGSSDTQYF
CDR3nt: TGTGCCAGCACCCGGACTAGCGGGAGTTCAGATACGCAGTATTTT
j_gene: TRBJ2-3
d_gene: TRBD2
v_gene: TRBV12-3/TRBV12-4
abundance: many

CDR3aa: CASSARQMTYSNQPQHF
CDR3nt: TGTGCCAGCAGTGCCCGACAGATGACTTATAGCAATCAGCCCCAGCATTTT
j_gene: TRBJ1-5
d_gene: .
v_gene: TRBV6-2/TRBV6-3
abundance: .

CDR3aa: CASSLSPGLAEDTQYF
CDR3nt: TGTGCCAGCAGCTTATCCCCCGGACTAGCGGAAGATACGCAGTATTTT
j_gene: TRBJ2-3
d_gene: TRBD2
v_gene: TRBV7-2
abundance: many

CDR3aa: CASSPDLSAYEQYF
CDR3nt: TGTGCCAGCTCACCTGACCTCTCCGCCTACGAGCAGTACTTC
j_gene: TRBJ2-7
d_gene: .
v_gene: TRBV18
abundance: many

CDR3aa: CASSFLAGGTTDTQYF
CDR3nt: TGTGCCAGCAGTTTCCTGGCGGGAGGTACCACAGATACGCAGTATTTT
j_gene: TRBJ2-3
d_gene: TRBD2
v_gene: TRBV2
abundance: many

CDR3aa: CAKSNRGKYEQYF
CDR3nt: TGTGCCAAATCGAACAGGGGGAAATACGAGCAGTACTTC
j_gene: TRBJ2-7
d_gene: TRBD1
v_gene: TRBV7-9
abundance: few

CDR3aa: CASSYPELAGGSYEQYF
CDR3nt: TGTGCCAGCAGTTACCCGGAACTAGCGGGAGGCTCCTACGAGCAGTACTTC
j_gene: TRBJ2-7
d_gene: TRBD2
v_gene: TRBV6-6
abundance: many

CDR3aa: CATVTGGIIAAGYTF
CDR3nt: TGTGCCACCGTGACAGGGGGGATTATCGCGGCTGGCTACACCTTC
j_gene: TRBJ1-2
d_gene: TRBD1
v_gene: TRBV6-1
abundance: .

CDR3aa: CASSLHKGNTGELFF
CDR3nt: TGTGCCAGCAGCTTACACAAGGGGAACACCGGGGAGCTGTTTTTT
j_gene: TRBJ2-2
d_gene: .
v_gene: TRBV7-3
abundance: .

CDR3aa: CASSLTSGSGEQYF
CDR3nt: TGTGCCAGCAGCCTGACTAGCGGGAGTGGCGAGCAGTACTTC
j_gene: TRBJ2-7
d_gene: TRBD2
v_gene: TRBV3-1
abundance: .

CDR3aa: CASSLTAVFPQHF
CDR3nt: TGTGCCAGCAGTTTGACGGCCGTATTCCCCCAGCATTTT
j_gene: TRBJ1-5
d_gene: .
v_gene: TRBV27
abundance: .

CDR3aa: CASSSSGRAWGEQFF
CDR3nt: TGTGCCAGCAGTTCTAGCGGGAGGGCCTGGGGTGAGCAGTTCTTC
j_gene: TRBJ2-1
d_gene: TRBD2
v_gene: TRBV27
abundance: .

CDR3aa: CASSKVFVDRAVYSNQPQHF
CDR3nt: TGTGCCAGTAGCAAAGTTTTTGTGGACAGGGCGGTATATAGCAATCAGCCCCAGCATTTT
j_gene: TRBJ1-5
d_gene: TRBD1
v_gene: TRBV19
abundance: .

CDR3aa: CSAKQGLSYNEQFF
CDR3nt: TGCAGTGCCAAGCAGGGCCTTTCCTACAATGAGCAGTTCTTC
j_gene: TRBJ2-1
d_gene: .
v_gene: TRBV20-1
abundance: few

CDR3aa: CASSGRDRDTQYF
CDR3nt: TGTGCCAGCAGCGGCCGGGACAGAGATACGCAGTATTTT
j_gene: TRBJ2-3
d_gene: TRBD1
v_gene: TRBV7-2
abundance: many

CDR3aa: CASSVTGSPRQPQHF
CDR3nt: TGTGCCAGCAGCGTAACAGGGTCCCCTAGACAGCCCCAGCATTTT
j_gene: TRBJ1-5
d_gene: .
v_gene: TRBV9
abundance: few

CDR3aa: CASSLAVGNSYEQYF
CDR3nt: TGCGCCAGCAGCTTGGCCGTCGGCAACTCCTACGAGCAGTACTTC
j_gene: TRBJ2-7
d_gene: .
v_gene: TRBV5-1
abundance: many